Given below is one TCR beta chain in context. The data are from a study of CD8 T cells in Susac syndrome. The study sequenced TCR beta in blood CD8+ and CD4+ T cells. Trimming left V 3 bases short and J 0 bases short, with 19 bases between. This CDR3 is 19 amino acids long. CDR1 is SGDLS and CDR2 is YYNGEE in the germline V gene. After extraction with the RNeasy kit, about 0.5 to 1 ug of the RNA was reverse transcribed using random hexamers. MiXCR was run by TCRdb on the immunoSEQ multiplex PCR reads, yielding one entry per CDR3 protein. Of 250,000 to 300,000 distinct CDR3 sequences in the sample, about 88% were seen once.

The origin of this receptor is a human donor with multiple sclerosis. This chain joins TRBV9 and TRBJ2-6; D unclear. Material for sequencing was CD8+ T cells from PBMCs. The CDR3 DNA follows: TGTGCCAGCAGCGGAGATACGACACAACGTCTCTCTGGGGCCAACGTCCTGACTTTC. Residues: CASSGDTTQRLSGANVLTF.